These T cell receptor beta chains were read from a single sample in a study of cytomegalovirus exposure and HLA in healthy donors. TCRdb's copy holds only in-frame clones and misses some; the assay was immunoSEQ multiplex PCR. The data contain a few hundred thousand clones, about 89% of them singletons. Material: PBMCs. Receptor source: a woman aged 18-35 years in good health and CMV-seronegative. Both conserved end residues are part of each CDR3. D genes are given only for firm matches. The size entry is marked missing in some rows and otherwise reads once, few, many or a size class.

j_gene,abundance,d_gene,v_gene,CDR3nt,CDR3aa
TRBJ2-3,-,-,TRBV5-4,TGTGCCAGCAGCTTCCAGGGAAGGGGCACAGATACGCAGTATTTT,CASSFQGRGTDTQYF
TRBJ2-7,-,TRBD2,TRBV7-2,TGTGCCAGCAGCTTAATCGATTTCCGGGAGGTTGAAGAGCAGTACTTC,CASSLIDFREVEEQYF
TRBJ1-1,once,TRBD1,TRBV2,TGTGCCAGCAGTAGTGACAGGGAAGCAGCTTTCTTT,CASSSDREAAFF
TRBJ2-7,-,TRBD1,TRBV27,TGTGCCAGCAGCCTCCGGGACAGGCCGATCTACGAGCAGTACTTC,CASSLRDRPIYEQYF
TRBJ2-1,-,-,TRBV4-3,TGCGCCAGCAGCCAGGCCAGGGGCTCCTACAATGAGCAGTTCTTC,CASSQARGSYNEQFF
TRBJ2-5,-,TRBD2,TRBV5-1,TGCGCCAGCAGCGCGAGCGGGGACTCCCGGTGGGAGACCCAGTACTTC,CASSASGDSRWETQYF
TRBJ2-7,-,TRBD1,TRBV13,TGTGCCAGCAGCGTTCCCGGGACAGAGACCTACGAGCAGTACTTC,CASSVPGTETYEQYF
TRBJ1-1,-,-,TRBV4-2,TGTGCCAGCAGCCAAGATAGACTCCTCGGGGGAACTGAAGCTTTCTTT,CASSQDRLLGGTEAFF
TRBJ2-5,-,-,TRBV4-3,TGCGCCAGCAGCCAAGCCTACGGTCCGGGGAGGACCCAGTACTTC,CASSQAYGPGRTQYF
TRBJ2-7,-,TRBD1,TRBV4-1,TGCGCCAGCAGCCACCCCGGGACAGGAGTCTACGAGCAGTACTTC,CASSHPGTGVYEQYF
TRBJ1-4,-,-,TRBV18,TGTGCCAGCTCATTCAGCGAGGGAACTAATGAAAAACTGTTTTTT,CASSFSEGTNEKLFF
TRBJ2-3,-,-,TRBV10-3,TGTGCCATCAGGGGTTGGGAGGGCACAGATACGCAGTATTTT,CAIRGWEGTDTQYF
TRBJ1-5,-,TRBD1,TRBV19,TGTGCCAGTAGTACAAATCCGGGACAGGGATCTTCCCAGCCCCAGCATTTT,CASSTNPGQGSSQPQHF
TRBJ2-5,few,TRBD1,TRBV18,TGTGCCAGCTCACCACTTCAGGGACAGGGGGGAGAGACCCAGTACTTC,CASSPLQGQGGETQYF
TRBJ2-7,-,-,TRBV7-9,TGTGCCAGCAGCTTAGGAGGGGGACCCGCTTACTACGAGCAGTACTTC,CASSLGGGPAYYEQYF
TRBJ2-3,-,TRBD2,TRBV13,TGTGCCAGCAGCCTCCCCCATGTTAGCGGGACCACAGATACGCAGTATTTT,CASSLPHVSGTTDTQYF
TRBJ2-4,-,-,TRBV11-2,TGTGCCAGCAGCTTAGGGGGACTTGCCCTAGCCAAAAACATTCAGTACTTC,CASSLGGLALAKNIQYF
TRBJ2-2,once,TRBD1,TRBV27,TGTGCCAGCAGTTTAGTAGGGGGCGCCGGGGAGCTGTTTTTT,CASSLVGGAGELFF
TRBJ2-1,-,TRBD2,TRBV5-5,TGTGCCAGCAGCTTGGCGGGAGGGGTCTACAATGAGCAGTTCTTC,CASSLAGGVYNEQFF
TRBJ1-1,-,-,TRBV18,TGTGCCAGCTCACCACTCGAGGTGGTGGGAGAGAACACTGAAGCTTTCTTT,CASSPLEVVGENTEAFF
TRBJ1-5,-,TRBD1,TRBV4-2,TGTGCCAGCAGCCAAGAAACAGGGGTTAATCAGCCCCAGCATTTT,CASSQETGVNQPQHF
TRBJ2-7,-,-,TRBV6-1,TGTGCCAGCAGGACCGGGACAAACAACTACGAGCAGTACTTC,CASRTGTNNYEQYF
TRBJ2-7,-,-,TRBV20-1,TGCAGTGCTACGGACAGTCGCGAGCAGTACTTC,CSATDSREQYF
TRBJ1-2,-,TRBD1,TRBV4-1,TGCGCCAGCAGCCAACACAGGGGAAGATATGGCTACACCTTC,CASSQHRGRYGYTF
TRBJ2-1,-,TRBD2,TRBV4-2,TGTGCCAGCAGCCTTGGCTCTACTAGCGGGAGGGGTAATGAGCAGTTCTTC,CASSLGSTSGRGNEQFF
TRBJ2-5,-,-,TRBV11-2,TGTGCCAGCAGCCCGCGGCTCGGGATGGAGACCCAGTACTTC,CASSPRLGMETQYF
TRBJ1-1,once,-,TRBV4-3,TGCGCCAGCAGCCAAGATCGGGATAAAAACACTGAAGCTTTCTTT,CASSQDRDKNTEAFF
TRBJ2-7,-,TRBD2,TRBV7-9,TGTGCCAGCAGCTCCTCGACTAGCGGGACCTACGAGCAGTACTTC,CASSSSTSGTYEQYF
TRBJ2-1,-,TRBD2,TRBV19,TGTGCCAGTAGTTCCCGGACTAGCGGGAGTTTCAATGAGCAGTTCTTC,CASSSRTSGSFNEQFF
TRBJ2-3,-,-,TRBV5-1,TGCGCCAGCAGCTTGATGCGGGCAGAGGATACGCAGTATTTT,CASSLMRAEDTQYF
TRBJ2-5,once,-,TRBV10-3,TGTGCCACCCCCCCCGGGGAGAACTGGGAGACCCAGTACTTC,CATPPGENWETQYF
TRBJ2-2,-,TRBD2,TRBV5-6,TGTGCCAGCAGCTTGGAACTAGCGGGACACACCGGGGAGCTGTTTTTT,CASSLELAGHTGELFF
TRBJ2-7,once,-,TRBV9,TGTGCCAGCAGCCCCATACCGAGGCCCTTC,CASSPIPRPF
TRBJ2-3,-,-,TRBV5-1,TGCGCCAGCAGCTTGTCAGGGGCCCCTCGTCCCCCAGATACGCAGTATTTT,CASSLSGAPRPPDTQYF